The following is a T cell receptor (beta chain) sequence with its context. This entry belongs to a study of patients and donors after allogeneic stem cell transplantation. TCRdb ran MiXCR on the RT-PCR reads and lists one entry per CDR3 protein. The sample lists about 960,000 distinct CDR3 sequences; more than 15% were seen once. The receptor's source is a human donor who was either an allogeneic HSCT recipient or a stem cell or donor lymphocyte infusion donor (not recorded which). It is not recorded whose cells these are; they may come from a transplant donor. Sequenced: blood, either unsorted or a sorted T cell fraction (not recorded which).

The CDR3 sequence is CASSIEDGPYEQYF. Written as DNA, the CDR3 is TGCGCCAGCAGTATAGAGGACGGACCCTACGAGCAGTACTTC. The chain recombines TRBV5-1 with TRBJ2-7; D not resolved. The V gene lost 5 bases and the J gene lost 2 bases, with 14 bases spanning the gap. Germline V gives CDR1 SGHRS, CDR2 YFSETQ. This CDR3 has 14 amino acids.